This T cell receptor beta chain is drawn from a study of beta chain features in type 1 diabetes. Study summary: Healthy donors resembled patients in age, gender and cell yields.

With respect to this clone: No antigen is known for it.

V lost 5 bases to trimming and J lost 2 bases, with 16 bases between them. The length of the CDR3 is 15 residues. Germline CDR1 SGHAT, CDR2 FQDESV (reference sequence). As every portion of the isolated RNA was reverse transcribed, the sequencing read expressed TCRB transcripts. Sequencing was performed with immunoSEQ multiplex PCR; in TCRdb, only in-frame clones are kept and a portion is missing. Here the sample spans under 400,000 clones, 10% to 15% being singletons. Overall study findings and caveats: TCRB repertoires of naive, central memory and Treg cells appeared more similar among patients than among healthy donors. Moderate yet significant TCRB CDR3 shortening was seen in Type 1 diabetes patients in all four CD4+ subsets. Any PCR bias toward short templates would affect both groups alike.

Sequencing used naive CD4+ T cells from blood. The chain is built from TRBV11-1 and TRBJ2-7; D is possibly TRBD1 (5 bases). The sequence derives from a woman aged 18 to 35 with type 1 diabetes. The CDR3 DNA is TGTGCCAGCAGCGCAATGGGGCGAAGTACCTACGAGCAGTACTTC. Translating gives CASSAMGRSTYEQYF.